The rows below give T cell receptor beta chains drawn from one sample of a study of CD8 T cells in ankylosing spondylitis. TCRdb reprocessed the 5' RACE reads via MiXCR and lists one record per CDR3 protein. Of around 130,000 distinct CDR3 sequences listed, approximately 10% are singletons. The sample consisted of blood, either unsorted or a sorted T cell fraction (not recorded which). Receptor source: a male donor with ankylosing spondylitis or in good health (not recorded which). Both conserved end residues are part of each CDR3. Fields, in order: J gene, V gene, D gene, clone size, CDR3 protein, CDR3 DNA. The D gene is left open where the match is weak. The size entry is marked missing in some rows and otherwise reads once, few, many or a size class.

>TRBJ2-1|TRBV27|TRBD1|many
CASAKAGGNEQFF
TGTGCCAGCGCAAAGGCAGGGGGCAATGAGCAGTTCTTC
>TRBJ2-3|TRBV7-2|TRBD2|few
CASSLGGLAVTDTQYF
TGTGCCAGCAGCTTAGGAGGACTAGCGGTCACAGATACGCAGTATTTT
>TRBJ2-5|TRBV7-2|-|many
CASSLHRAVETQYF
TGTGCCAGCAGCTTGCATCGAGCGGTAGAGACCCAGTACTTC
>TRBJ2-5|TRBV2|-|few
CASGRDGQETQYF
TGTGCCAGCGGAAGGGACGGGCAAGAGACCCAGTACTTC
>TRBJ2-3|TRBV4-2|-|many
CASSQPGSTDTQYF
TGTGCCAGCAGCCAACCCGGAAGCACAGATACGCAGTATTTT
>TRBJ2-3|TRBV27|TRBD2|many
CASTTRWASGPSTDTQYF
TGTGCCAGCACTACCCGGTGGGCTAGCGGTCCGAGCACAGATACGCAGTATTTT
>TRBJ2-7|TRBV6-2/TRBV6-3|-|-
CASSFRPRTAIYEQYF
TGTGCCAGCAGTTTCCGACCGAGGACAGCGATTTACGAGCAGTACTTC
>TRBJ2-1|TRBV20-1|TRBD1|many
CSARGLTGASYNEQFF
TGCAGTGCTAGAGGCCTGACAGGGGCGTCCTACAATGAGCAGTTCTTC
>TRBJ2-7|TRBV6-1|TRBD2|-
CASSRTSGNEQYF
TGTGCCAGCAGTCGGACTAGCGGGAACGAGCAGTACTTC
>TRBJ2-1|TRBV20-1|TRBD2|few
CSARSLGRLAGRSYNEQFF
TGCAGTGCTAGGTCCTTGGGGAGGCTAGCGGGAAGGTCCTACAATGAGCAGTTCTTC
>TRBJ2-3|TRBV7-2|TRBD1|many
CASSPDTGVDTQYF
TGTGCCAGCAGCCCTGACACAGGGGTAGATACGCAGTATTTT
>TRBJ2-1|TRBV2|-|many
CASMGGTAYNEQFF
TGTGCCAGCATGGGCGGGACAGCATACAATGAGCAGTTCTTC
>TRBJ2-2|TRBV21-1|-|many
CASSIWFPGELFF
TGTGCCAGCAGCATTTGGTTCCCCGGGGAGCTGTTTTTT
>TRBJ2-7|TRBV2|-|many
CASREDPDSSYEQYF
TGTGCCAGCAGAGAGGACCCGGACAGCTCCTACGAGCAGTACTTC
>TRBJ2-5|TRBV29-1|-|many
CSVDSSFRQETQYF
TGCAGCGTTGACTCTAGCTTTCGTCAAGAGACCCAGTACTTC
>TRBJ1-2|TRBV12-3/TRBV12-4|TRBD1|few
CASSLTLTGGWYGYTF
TGTGCCAGCAGTTTAACCCTCACAGGGGGCTGGTATGGCTACACCTTC
>TRBJ2-7|TRBV5-1|TRBD2|-
CASSSGPGLYDEQYF
TGCGCCAGCAGCTCGGGACCGGGACTATATGACGAGCAGTACTTC
>TRBJ1-2|TRBV19|-|few
CASSEENNYGYTF
TGTGCCAGTAGTGAGGAGAATAACTATGGCTACACCTTC